Below are 21 T cell receptor beta chains sequenced from a single sample in a study of blood T cell repertoires in COVID-19. Profiling relied on immunoSEQ multiplex PCR, and the TCRdb table lists in-frame clones only, not all of them. The data contain about 80,000 clones, around 82% of them singletons. What was sequenced was peripheral blood. The receptors were gathered from a man older than 75 with active or convalescent COVID-19.

The chain is built from TRBV15 and TRBJ2-1, with 8 bases lining up with TRBD2. The CDR3 has 16 residues. Germline V gene lookup returns CDR1 LNHNV and CDR2 YYDKDF (reference sequence). Germline trimming cut 9 bases from V and 8 bases from J; bases unmatched to any gene: 18. The CDR3 DNA follows: TGTGCCACTCAACGGGTGGAGCGGGAGTTAGACTATGAGCAGTTCTTC. Translated, it gives CATQRVERELDYEQFF. Full variable domain (outside the CDR3, taken from reference TRBV15 and TRBJ2-1): DAMVIQNPRYQVTQFGKPVTLSCSQTLNHNVMYWYQQKSSQAPKLLFHYYDKDFNNEADTPDNFQSRRPNTSFCFLDIRSPGLGDTAMYLCATQRVERELDYEQFFGPGTRLTVL.

The genes are TRBV9 and TRBJ1-1; 8 bases line up with TRBD1. In germline, CDR1 is SGDLS, CDR2 YYNGEE. The CDR3 length is 16 residues. The V segment lost 4 bases and the J segment 5 bases; nucleotides outside the gene matches: 13. CDR3 region: CASSPGSGGADTEAFF. The CDR3 nucleotides are TGTGCCAGCAGCCCAGGCTCAGGGGGCGCAGATACTGAAGCTTTCTTT.

This chain's CDR3 is CASSLSGHPGNQPQHF. In DNA, the CDR3 is TGTGCCAGCAGTTTGTCGGGACACCCTGGTAATCAGCCCCAGCATTTT. The chain employs TRBV27 and TRBJ1-5; the D gene is possibly TRBD1 (6 bases). The germline V gene encodes CDR1 MNHEY and CDR2 SMNVEV (reference sequence). The CDR3 is made up of 16 amino acids. V was cut by 3 bases and J by 4 bases, with 16 bases left in between.

The V and J genes are TRBV28 and TRBJ1-2, with D possibly matching TRBD1 (6 bases). There are 16 residues in the CDR3. With 6 bases removed from V and 0 bases from J, the gap between germline ends came to 17 bases. Germline V gene lookup returns CDR1 MDHEN and CDR2 SYDVKM. This CDR3 reads CASRVERTAANYGYTF. The CDR3 nucleotides read TGTGCCAGCAGGGTTGAAAGGACAGCTGCTAACTATGGCTACACCTTC.

The rearrangement joins TRBV28 to TRBJ1-5, with D unresolved. The V end lost 6 bases, the J end lost 1 base, and 10 bases lay between the germline ends. This CDR3 region has 14 residues. CDR1 MDHEN and CDR2 SYDVKM come from the germline V gene. DNA for the CDR3: TGTGCCAGCAGGAAGAGAGAAAGCAATCAGCCCCAGCATTTT. Residues: CASRKRESNQPQHF.

The chain uses TRBV3-1 (or the pseudogene TRBV3-2) and TRBJ2-7, with D uncertain. V lost 5 bases to trimming and J lost 2 bases, with 10 bases between them. The CDR3 has 13 amino acids. Germline CDR1 LGHDT, CDR2 YNNKEL (reference sequence). The CDR3 region has the DNA TGTGCCAGCAGCTCGTTAGGAGCCTACGAGCAGTACTTC. Its translation: CASSSLGAYEQYF.

This clone has just a few counts. The V gene is TRBV2, the J gene TRBJ1-6; tentatively, D is TRBD1 (5 bases). This CDR3 region has 13 residues. V lost 3 bases to trimming and J lost 9 bases, with 9 bases between them. The germline CDR1 and CDR2 sequences are SNHLY and FYNNEI. The CDR3 DNA follows: TGTGCCAGCAGTGAGACAGTCGGTTCACCCCTCCACTTT. Its translation is CASSETVGSPLHF.

This clone was seen a single time. This rearrangement joins TRBV19 to TRBJ1-2; D unclear. The V gene's germline CDR1 is LNHDA and CDR2 SQIVND (reference sequence). Between the trimmed V and J ends, which lost 3 bases and 6 bases, there was a span of 5 bases. The CDR3 runs to 11 residues. CDR3 protein: CASSIGHGYTF. DNA for the CDR3: TGTGCCAGTAGTATTGGGCATGGCTACACCTTC.

The V and J genes are TRBV15 and TRBJ1-6; the match to TRBD1 covers 9 bases. CDR1 and CDR2 from the germline V gene are LNHNV and YYDKDF (reference sequence). V gave up 3 bases and J gave up 8 bases; unmatched junction bases: 5. The CDR3 consists of 15 residues. In DNA form, the CDR3 reads TGTGCCACCAGCAGGGGACAGGGAGGAGATTCACCCCTCCACTTT. It is translated as CATSRGQGGDSPLHF.

The sample holds a few counts of this clone. The chain couples TRBV6-2 or TRBV6-3 to TRBJ1-4; D might be TRBD1 (6 bases). The CDR3 runs to 16 residues. The germline V gene has CDR1 MNHEY and CDR2 SVGEGT. Deletions cut 5 bases from V and 5 bases from J, with 18 bases between. This CDR3 reads CASSTRGAATNEKLFF. The CDR3 DNA sequence: TGTGCCAGCAGTACCAGGGGTGCAGCGACGAATGAAAAACTGTTTTTT.

This clone was picked up one time. The genes are TRBV11-3 and TRBJ1-5, with 7 nucleotides matching TRBD1. The V gene's germline CDR1 is SGHNT and CDR2 YENEEA. The CDR3 consists of 14 residues. J gave up 5 bases and V 5 bases, and 6 bases lay outside the gene matches. CDR3 loop: CASSLGQVDQPQHF. Written as DNA, the CDR3 is TGTGCCAGCAGCCTCGGACAGGTTGATCAGCCCCAGCATTTT.

V and J are TRBV5-6 and TRBJ1-1; no reliable D call. Trimming removed 1 base from V and 0 bases from J, with 16 bases in between. CDR1 SGHDT and CDR2 YYEEEE come from the germline V gene. This CDR3 is 17 amino acids long. The CDR3 loop reads CASSLYSSIVMNTEAFF. The CDR3 region has the DNA TGTGCCAGCAGCTTGTACAGTAGTATCGTAATGAACACTGAAGCTTTCTTT.

This sequence joins TRBV3-1 (or the pseudogene TRBV3-2) and TRBJ1-2; no clear D. The V gene lost 0 bases and the J gene lost 4 bases, with 6 bases spanning the gap. CDR1 LGHDT and CDR2 YNNKEL come from the germline V gene (reference sequence). The CDR3 is 13 residues long. The CDR3 nucleotides are TGTGCCAGCAGCCAAGAACAGATCTATGGCTACACCTTC. It yields the protein CASSQEQIYGYTF.

This clone showed up just once. CDR3 sequence: CASSLAGSTEAFF. The CDR3 bases are TGTGCCAGTAGTTTAGCCGGGAGCACTGAAGCTTTCTTT. V and J are TRBV19 and TRBJ1-1; no definite D call. The CDR3 runs to 13 residues. Germline values: CDR1 LNHDA, CDR2 SQIVND (reference sequence). Deletions cut 5 bases from V and 4 bases from J, with 11 bases between.

This chain joins TRBV28 and TRBJ1-4; TRBD1 matches at 7 bases. The length of the CDR3 is 17 residues. Trimming cost V 4 bases and J 3 bases; bases outside gene matches: 11. Per germline, CDR1 MDHEN and CDR2 SYDVKM. In nucleotides, the CDR3 is TGTGCCAGCAGTTCTCCGGGACAGAACCTACCTAATGAAAAACTGTTTTTT. This sequence encodes CASSSPGQNLPNEKLFF.

The rearrangement uses TRBV13 and TRBJ1-2, with a tentative D call TRBD1 (5 bases). The CDR3 runs to 15 residues. The germline V and J ends were trimmed by 4 bases and 4 bases, with 16 bases remaining between them. CDR1 is PRHDT and CDR2 is FYEKMQ in the germline V gene (reference sequence). The DNA for the CDR3 is TGTGCCAGCAGCTCCCGGGGAGGGGAGGGCTATGGCTACACCTTC. Its protein is CASSSRGGEGYGYTF.

The chain uses TRBV6-6 and TRBJ1-1; TRBD1 is a possible D gene (6 bases). In germline, CDR1 is MNHNY, CDR2 SVGAGI (reference sequence). Trimming left V 6 bases short and J 1 base short, with 12 bases between. This CDR3 has 14 residues. The CDR3 DNA is TGTGCCAGCAGACCCGGGACAAGGAACACTGAAGCTTTCTTT. Translating it yields CASRPGTRNTEAFF.

This clone was seen a few times. The chain is built from TRBV12-3 or TRBV12-4 and TRBJ1-2; D is unclear. The CDR3 is 12 residues long. V was shortened by 4 bases and J by 4 bases, with 7 bases between the two germline ends. The CDR3 DNA reads as TGTGCCAGCAGTTCCTCAGTCTATGGCTACACCTTC. As protein: CASSSSVYGYTF.

This clone was picked up many times. The genes are TRBV6-6 and TRBJ1-1; D perhaps matches TRBD1 (6 bases). This CDR3 spans 16 amino acids. Germline-derived CDR1 and CDR2 are MNHNY and SVGAGI (reference sequence). Trimming took off 2 bases at V and 1 base at J, with 14 bases between the two ends. The CDR3 coding sequence is TGTGCCAGCAGTTACGGATACAGGGCGGGGAACACTGAAGCTTTCTTT. Amino acid sequence: CASSYGYRAGNTEAFF.

The rearrangement uses TRBV3-1 (or the pseudogene TRBV3-2) and TRBJ1-4; no reliable D call. This CDR3 contains 15 residues. Germline values: CDR1 LGHDT, CDR2 YNNKEL (reference sequence). V was cut by 3 bases and J by 5 bases, with 13 bases left in between. CDR3 sequence: CASSHNQVANEKLFF. The CDR3 bases are TGTGCCAGCAGCCACAACCAGGTCGCCAATGAAAAACTGTTTTTT.

The V call is TRBV2, the J call TRBJ1-6; D remains ambiguous. The CDR3 consists of 15 residues. V was clipped by 1 base and J by 10 bases, with 14 bases between them. Germline loops: CDR1 SNHLY, CDR2 FYNNEI. The DNA of the CDR3 is TGTGCCAGCAGTGAAGGCGGAGGGCCACAGTCACCCCTCCACTTT. Residues: CASSEGGGPQSPLHF.